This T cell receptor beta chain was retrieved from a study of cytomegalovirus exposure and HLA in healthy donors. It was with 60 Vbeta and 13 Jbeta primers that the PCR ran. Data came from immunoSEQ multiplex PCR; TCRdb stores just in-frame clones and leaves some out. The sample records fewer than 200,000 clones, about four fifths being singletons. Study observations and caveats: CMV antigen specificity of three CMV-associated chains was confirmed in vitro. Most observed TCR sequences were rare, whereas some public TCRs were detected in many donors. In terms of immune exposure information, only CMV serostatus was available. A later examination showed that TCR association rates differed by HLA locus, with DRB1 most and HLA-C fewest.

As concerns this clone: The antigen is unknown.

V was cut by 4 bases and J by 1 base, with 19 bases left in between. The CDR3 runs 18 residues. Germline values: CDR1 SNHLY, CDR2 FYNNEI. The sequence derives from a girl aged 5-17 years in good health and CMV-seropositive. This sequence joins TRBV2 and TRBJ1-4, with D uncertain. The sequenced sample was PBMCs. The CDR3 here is CASSGRHSRDETNEKLFF. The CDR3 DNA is TGTGCCAGCAGTGGTCGACACTCAAGAGATGAAACTAATGAAAAACTGTTTTTT.